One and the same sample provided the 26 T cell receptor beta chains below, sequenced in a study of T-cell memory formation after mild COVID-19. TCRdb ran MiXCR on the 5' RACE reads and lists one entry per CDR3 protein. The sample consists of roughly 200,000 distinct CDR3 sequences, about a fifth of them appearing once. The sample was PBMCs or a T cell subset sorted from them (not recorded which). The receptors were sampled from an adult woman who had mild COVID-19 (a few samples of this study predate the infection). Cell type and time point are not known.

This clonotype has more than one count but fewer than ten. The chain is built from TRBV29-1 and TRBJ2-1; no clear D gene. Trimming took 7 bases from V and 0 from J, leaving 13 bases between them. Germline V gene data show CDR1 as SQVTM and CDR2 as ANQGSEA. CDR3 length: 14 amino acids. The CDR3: CSGLAASSYNEQFF. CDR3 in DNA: TGCAGCGGGTTAGCTGCTAGCTCCTACAATGAGCAGTTCTTC.

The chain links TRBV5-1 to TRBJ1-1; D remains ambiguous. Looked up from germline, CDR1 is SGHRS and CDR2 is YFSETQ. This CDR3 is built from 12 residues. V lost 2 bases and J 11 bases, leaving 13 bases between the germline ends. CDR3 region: CASSFPGPEAFF. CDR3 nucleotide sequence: TGCGCCAGCAGCTTCCCGGGCCCCGAGGCTTTCTTT.

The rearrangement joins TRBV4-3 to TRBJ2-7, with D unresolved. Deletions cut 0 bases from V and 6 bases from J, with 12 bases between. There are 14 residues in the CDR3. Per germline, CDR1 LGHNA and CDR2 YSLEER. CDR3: CASSQDSGSGEQYF. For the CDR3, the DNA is TGCGCCAGCAGCCAAGATAGTGGCTCGGGCGAGCAGTACTTC.

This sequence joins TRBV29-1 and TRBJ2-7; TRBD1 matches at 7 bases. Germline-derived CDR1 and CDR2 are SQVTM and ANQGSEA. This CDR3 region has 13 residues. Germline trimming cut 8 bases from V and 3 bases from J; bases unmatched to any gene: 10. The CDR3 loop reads CSTQSRDSYEQYF. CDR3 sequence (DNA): TGCAGCACCCAGTCCCGGGACAGCTACGAGCAGTACTTC.

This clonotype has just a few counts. This chain's CDR3 is CASTYSEPSWDTGELFF. CDR3 in DNA: TGTGCCAGCACCTATAGCGAGCCTAGCTGGGACACCGGGGAGCTGTTTTTT. V gene TRBV7-9 combines with J gene TRBJ2-2; TRBD2 is a possible D gene (5 bases). This CDR3 has 17 residues. Trimming stripped 7 bases from V and 3 bases from J, with 21 bases between. Germline-derived CDR1 and CDR2 are SEHNR and FQNEAQ (reference sequence).

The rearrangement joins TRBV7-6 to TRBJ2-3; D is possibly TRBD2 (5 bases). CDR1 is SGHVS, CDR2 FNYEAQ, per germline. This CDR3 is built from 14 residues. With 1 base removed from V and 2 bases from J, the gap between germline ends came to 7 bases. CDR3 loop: CASSLGGDTDTQYF. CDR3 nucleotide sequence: TGTGCCAGCAGCTTAGGGGGAGACACAGATACGCAGTATTTT.

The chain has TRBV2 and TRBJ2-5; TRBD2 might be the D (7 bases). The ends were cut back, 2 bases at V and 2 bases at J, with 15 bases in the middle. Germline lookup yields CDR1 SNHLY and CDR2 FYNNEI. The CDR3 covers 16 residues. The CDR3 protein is CASSERGGLDQETQYF. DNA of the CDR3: TGTGCCAGCAGTGAAAGGGGGGGACTGGATCAAGAGACCCAGTACTTC.

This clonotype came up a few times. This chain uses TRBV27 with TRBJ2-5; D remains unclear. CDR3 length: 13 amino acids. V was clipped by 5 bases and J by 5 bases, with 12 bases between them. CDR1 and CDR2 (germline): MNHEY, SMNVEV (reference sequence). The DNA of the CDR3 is TGTGCCAGCAGTCCCGGACGAATGGAGACCCAGTACTTC. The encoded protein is CASSPGRMETQYF.

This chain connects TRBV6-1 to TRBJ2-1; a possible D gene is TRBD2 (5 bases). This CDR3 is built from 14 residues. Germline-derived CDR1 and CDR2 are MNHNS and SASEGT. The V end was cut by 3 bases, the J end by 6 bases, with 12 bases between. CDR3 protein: CASSDGLEGNEQFF. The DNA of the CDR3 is TGTGCCAGCAGTGACGGGCTAGAGGGCAATGAGCAGTTCTTC.

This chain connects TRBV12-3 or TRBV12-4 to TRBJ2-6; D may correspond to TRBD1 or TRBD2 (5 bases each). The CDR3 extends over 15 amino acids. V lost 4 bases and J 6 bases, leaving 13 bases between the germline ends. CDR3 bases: TGTGCCAGCAGTTCTCGGGACCGGGAGGCCAACGTCCTGACTTTC. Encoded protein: CASSSRDREANVLTF.

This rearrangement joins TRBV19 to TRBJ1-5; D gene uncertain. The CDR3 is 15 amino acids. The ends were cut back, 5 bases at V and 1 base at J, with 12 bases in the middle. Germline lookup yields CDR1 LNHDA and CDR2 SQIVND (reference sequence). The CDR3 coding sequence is TGTGCCAGTAGTTTTACAGTGTGGAGCAATCAGCCCCAGCATTTT. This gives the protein CASSFTVWSNQPQHF.

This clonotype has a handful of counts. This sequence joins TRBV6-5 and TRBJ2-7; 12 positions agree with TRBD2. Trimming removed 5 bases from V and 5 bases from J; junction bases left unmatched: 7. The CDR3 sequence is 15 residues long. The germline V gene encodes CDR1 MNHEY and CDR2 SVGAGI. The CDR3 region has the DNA TGTGCCAGCAGTATAGGACTAGCGGGGCCCGACGAGCAGTACTTC. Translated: CASSIGLAGPDEQYF.

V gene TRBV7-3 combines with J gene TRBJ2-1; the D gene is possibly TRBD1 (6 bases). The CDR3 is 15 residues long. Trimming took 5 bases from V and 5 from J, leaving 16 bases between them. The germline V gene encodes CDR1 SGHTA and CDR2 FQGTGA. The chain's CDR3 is CASSRLRGTNNEQFF. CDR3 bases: TGTGCCAGCAGCCGTCTGAGGGGGACGAACAATGAGCAGTTCTTC. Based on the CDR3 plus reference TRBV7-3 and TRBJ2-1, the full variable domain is GAGVSQTPSNKVTEKGKYVELRCDPISGHTALYWYRQSLGQGPEFLIYFQGTGAADDSGLPNDRFFAVRPEGSVSTLKIQRTERGDSAVYLCASSRLRGTNNEQFFGPGTRLTVL.

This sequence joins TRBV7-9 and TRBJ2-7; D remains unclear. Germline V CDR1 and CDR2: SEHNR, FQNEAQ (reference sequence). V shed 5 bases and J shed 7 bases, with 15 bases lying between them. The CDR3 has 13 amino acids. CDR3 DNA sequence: TGTGCCAGCAGCAATGCCGAGGTTCTAGAGCAGTACTTC. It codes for CASSNAEVLEQYF.

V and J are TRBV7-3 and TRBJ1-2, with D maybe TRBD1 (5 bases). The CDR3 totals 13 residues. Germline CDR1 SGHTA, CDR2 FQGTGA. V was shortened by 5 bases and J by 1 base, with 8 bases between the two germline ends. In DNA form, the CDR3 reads TGTGCCAGCAGCCAAGACAGTAACTATGGCTACACCTTC. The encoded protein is CASSQDSNYGYTF.

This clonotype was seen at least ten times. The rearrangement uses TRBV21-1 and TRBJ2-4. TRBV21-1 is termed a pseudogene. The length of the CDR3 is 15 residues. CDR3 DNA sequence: TGTGCCAGCAGCAAAGGGGGGTTAGCCAAAAACATTCAGTACTTC. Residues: CASSKGGLAKNIQYF.

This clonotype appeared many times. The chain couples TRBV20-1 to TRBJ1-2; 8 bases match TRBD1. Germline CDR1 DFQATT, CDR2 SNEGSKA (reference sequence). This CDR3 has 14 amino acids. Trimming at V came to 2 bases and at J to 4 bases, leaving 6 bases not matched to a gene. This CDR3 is CSARRQGAVYGYTF. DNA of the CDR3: TGCAGTGCTAGAAGGCAGGGGGCGGTCTATGGCTACACCTTC.

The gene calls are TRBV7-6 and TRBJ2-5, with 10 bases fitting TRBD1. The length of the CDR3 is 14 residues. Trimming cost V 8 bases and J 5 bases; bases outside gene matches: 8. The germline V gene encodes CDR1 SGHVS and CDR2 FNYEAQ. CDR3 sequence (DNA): TGTGCCAGCCAAGACAGGGGGCGCGGTGAGACCCAGTACTTC. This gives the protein CASQDRGRGETQYF.

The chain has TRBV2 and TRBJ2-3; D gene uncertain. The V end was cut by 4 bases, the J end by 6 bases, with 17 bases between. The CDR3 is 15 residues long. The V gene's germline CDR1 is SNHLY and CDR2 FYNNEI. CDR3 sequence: CASSVWAAAGDTQYF. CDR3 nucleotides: TGTGCCAGCAGTGTTTGGGCGGCCGCCGGGGATACGCAGTATTTT.

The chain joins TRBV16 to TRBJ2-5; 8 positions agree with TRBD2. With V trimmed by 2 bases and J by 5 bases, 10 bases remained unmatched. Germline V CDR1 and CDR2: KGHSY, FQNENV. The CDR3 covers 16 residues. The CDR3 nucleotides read TGTGCCAGCAGCCAAGTTTCGGGAGGGCCCGGGGAGACCCAGTACTTC. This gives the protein CASSQVSGGPGETQYF.

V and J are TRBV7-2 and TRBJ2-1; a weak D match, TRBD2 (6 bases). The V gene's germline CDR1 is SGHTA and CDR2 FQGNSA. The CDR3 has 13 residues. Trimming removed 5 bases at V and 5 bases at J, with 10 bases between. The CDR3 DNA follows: TGTGCCAGCAGCAGGAGACTAGACAATGAGCAGTTCTTC. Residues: CASSRRLDNEQFF. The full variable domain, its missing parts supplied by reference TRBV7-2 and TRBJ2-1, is GAGVSQSPSNKVTEKGKDVELRCDPISGHTALYWYRQSLGQGLEFLIYFQGNSAPDKSGLPSDRFSAERTGGSVSTLTIQRTQQEDSAVYLCASSRRLDNEQFFGPGTRLTVL.

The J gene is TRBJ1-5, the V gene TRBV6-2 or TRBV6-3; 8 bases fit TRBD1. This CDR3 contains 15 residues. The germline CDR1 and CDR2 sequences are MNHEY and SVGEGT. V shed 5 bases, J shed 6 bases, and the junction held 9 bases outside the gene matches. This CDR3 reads CASSHPTGVAQPQHF. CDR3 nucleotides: TGTGCCAGCAGTCATCCGACAGGGGTGGCTCAGCCCCAGCATTTT.

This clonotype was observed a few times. The CDR3 nucleotides are TGCGCCAGCAGCTTGGCCTACTTCGAGGGCCTGAACACTGAAGCTTTCTTT. Protein product: CASSLAYFEGLNTEAFF. The chain uses TRBV5-1 and TRBJ1-1; D call uncertain. This CDR3 contains 17 residues. The germline gives CDR1 SGHRS, CDR2 YFSETQ. V lost 0 bases and J lost 0, with 15 bases in between.

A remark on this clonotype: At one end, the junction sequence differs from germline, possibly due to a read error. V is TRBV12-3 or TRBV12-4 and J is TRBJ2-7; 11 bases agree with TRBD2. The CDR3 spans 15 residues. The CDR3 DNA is TGTGCCAGCAGTCTAGCGGGAGGCCCTGCCTACGAGCAGTACTTC. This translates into CASSLAGGPAYEQYF.

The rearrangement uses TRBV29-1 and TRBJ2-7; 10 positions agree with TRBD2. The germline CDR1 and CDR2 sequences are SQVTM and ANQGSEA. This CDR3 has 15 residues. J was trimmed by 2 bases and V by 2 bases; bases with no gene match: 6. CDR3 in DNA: TGCAGCGTTGAACTCCTAGCGGGAGCCCCCTACGAGCAGTACTTC. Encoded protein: CSVELLAGAPYEQYF.

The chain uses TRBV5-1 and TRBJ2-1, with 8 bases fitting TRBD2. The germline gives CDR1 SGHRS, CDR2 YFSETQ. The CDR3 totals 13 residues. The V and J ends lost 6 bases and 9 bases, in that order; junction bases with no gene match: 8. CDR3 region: CASIGTSSVEQFF. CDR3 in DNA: TGCGCCAGCATCGGGACTAGTTCTGTTGAGCAGTTCTTC.